A selection of T cell receptor beta chains follows, all from one sample in a study of blood T cell repertoires in COVID-19. Libraries were prepared by immunoSEQ multiplex PCR; TCRdb keeps only in-frame clonotypes and omits some of them. The sample has 150,000 to 200,000 clones; roughly 84% are singletons. The source material was PBMCs or T cells enriched from blood (not recorded which). Receptors were obtained from a man between 65 and 85 years old who had been exposed to COVID-19. Each CDR3 is given with its conserved first and last residue. A D gene is named only where the DNA matches it firmly. Expanded clones are given a class, and other clones once, few, many or no size at all.

j_gene,d_gene,v_gene,abundance,CDR3aa,CDR3nt
TRBJ2-7,TRBD2,TRBV11-2,.,CASSLGGGIYEQYF,TGTGCCAGCAGCTTAGGGGGGGGTATCTACGAGCAGTACTTC
TRBJ1-1,.,TRBV7-2,.,CASSLRGAPEAFF,TGTGCCAGCAGCTTACGGGGGGCCCCTGAAGCTTTCTTT
TRBJ2-7,TRBD2,TRBV7-8,once,CASSLGSVLAGYEQYF,TGTGCCAGCAGCTTAGGTTCTGTCCTAGCGGGCTACGAGCAGTACTTC
TRBJ1-3,.,TRBV7-9,few,CASSLAYRNTIYF,TGTGCCAGCAGCTTAGCTTATCGAAACACCATATATTTT
TRBJ1-1,.,TRBV7-3,.,CASSRRGGRTNTEAFF,TGTGCCAGCAGCCGTAGGGGGGGACGGACGAACACTGAAGCTTTCTTT
TRBJ1-2,.,TRBV28,.,CASSLRNRVLGYGYTF,TGTGCCAGCAGTTTGAGGAATAGAGTCTTAGGCTATGGCTACACCTTC
TRBJ1-6,.,TRBV6-5,.,CASSRGGDNSPLHF,TGTGCCAGCAGTCGTGGGGGGGACAATTCACCCCTCCACTTT
TRBJ2-1,.,TRBV28,few,CASSTTGRYYNEQFF,TGTGCCAGCAGTACCACTGGGAGATACTACAATGAGCAGTTCTTC
TRBJ1-1,.,TRBV11-3,few,CASSLDRGTEAFF,TGTGCCAGCAGCTTAGATCGGGGGACTGAAGCTTTCTTT
TRBJ1-1,.,TRBV4-3,few,CASSQGGGRLNTEAFF,TGCGCCAGCAGCCAGGGGGGAGGCAGACTGAACACTGAAGCTTTCTTT
TRBJ1-5,.,TRBV11-2,.,CASSLVGGTEPQHF,TGTGCCAGCAGCTTAGTGGGGGGTACAGAGCCCCAGCATTTT
TRBJ2-7,TRBD1,TRBV7-9,.,CASTPQEGAKQYF,TGTGCCAGCACCCCCCAAGAGGGGGCAAAGCAGTACTTC
TRBJ1-1,.,TRBV13,.,CASSLGHETEAFF,TGTGCCAGCAGCTTAGGCCATGAGACAGAAGCTTTCTTT
TRBJ2-7,.,TRBV10-1,.,CASSESDSPGTYEQYF,TGCGCCAGCAGTGAGTCTGACAGCCCCGGCACCTACGAGCAGTACTTC
TRBJ2-3,TRBD2,TRBV10-3,.,CAILISGIDTQYF,TGTGCCATCCTCATTAGCGGGATAGATACGCAGTATTTT
TRBJ1-1,.,TRBV29-1,.,CSVAQAMNTEAFF,TGCAGCGTTGCGCAGGCGATGAACACTGAAGCTTTCTTT
TRBJ2-5,TRBD2,TRBV7-7,once,CASSTLRGVETQYF,TGTGCCAGCAGCACCCTCCGGGGGGTAGAGACCCAGTACTTC
TRBJ1-1,.,TRBV7-2,.,CASSAPGGWNTEAFF,TGTGCCAGCAGCGCCCCTGGGGGCTGGAACACTGAAGCTTTCTTT
TRBJ2-3,TRBD2,TRBV18,.,CASSPGLAGTDTQYF,TGTGCCAGCTCACCAGGACTAGCGGGAACAGATACGCAGTATTTT